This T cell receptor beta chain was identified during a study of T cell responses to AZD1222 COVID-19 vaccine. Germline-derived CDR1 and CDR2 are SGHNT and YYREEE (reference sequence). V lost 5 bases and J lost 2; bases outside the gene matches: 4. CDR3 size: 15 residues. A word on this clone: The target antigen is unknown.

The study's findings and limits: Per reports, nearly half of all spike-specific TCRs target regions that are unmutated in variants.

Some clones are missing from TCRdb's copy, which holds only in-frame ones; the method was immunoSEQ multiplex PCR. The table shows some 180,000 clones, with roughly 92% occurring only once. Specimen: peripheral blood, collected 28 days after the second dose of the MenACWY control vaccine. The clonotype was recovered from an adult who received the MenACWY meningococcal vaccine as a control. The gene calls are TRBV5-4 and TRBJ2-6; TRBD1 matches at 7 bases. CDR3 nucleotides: TGTGCCAGCAGAATTCAGGGGGCTGGGGCCAACGTCCTGACTTTC. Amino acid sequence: CASRIQGAGANVLTF.